These 14 T cell receptor beta chains share one sample of origin, sequenced in a study of blood T cell repertoires in COVID-19. Profiled with immunoSEQ multiplex PCR; TCRdb holds only in-frame clones, not every one. The table lists about 62,000 clones, 76% of them singletons. Sequenced sample: peripheral blood. The receptor set was obtained from a woman aged 45-65 years with active or convalescent COVID-19.

CDR3 residues: CASSQGSFTSGMYSYEQYF. CDR3 bases: TGTGCCAGCAGCCAAGGATCTTTTACTAGCGGGATGTACTCCTACGAGCAGTACTTC. The chain carries TRBV4-2 and TRBJ2-7; 10 nucleotides match TRBD2. Unmatched junction bases numbered 12, after V lost 1 base and J lost 0 bases. CDR1 is LGHNA, CDR2 YNFKEQ, per germline. This CDR3 spans 19 amino acids.

Only a few counts were recorded for this clone. The rearrangement links TRBV6-1 to TRBJ2-5, with 15 bases lining up with TRBD2. In germline, CDR1 is MNHNS, CDR2 SASEGT. The ends lost 7 bases at V and 4 bases at J; junction bases unmatched: 4. This CDR3 has 15 amino acids. CDR3 region: CASTRGLAGGETQYF. The DNA for the CDR3 is TGTGCCAGCACCAGGGGACTAGCGGGAGGAGAGACCCAGTACTTC.

This chain joins TRBV12-5 and TRBJ2-2, with TRBD2 matching 13 bases. Germline values: CDR1 LGHNT, CDR2 FRNRAP. V shed 3 bases and J 5 bases; nucleotides not matched to a gene: 0. This CDR3 comprises 15 residues. The CDR3 nucleotides read TGTGCTAGTGGTTTACTAGCGGGAGGGACCGGGGAGCTGTTTTTT. It specifies CASGLLAGGTGELFF. The whole variable domain, filled in from reference TRBV12-5 and TRBJ2-2, reads DARVTQTPRHKVTEMGQEVTMRCQPILGHNTVFWYRQTMMQGLELLAYFRNRAPLDDSGMPKDRFSAEMPDATLATLKIQPSEPRDSAVYFCASGLLAGGTGELFFGEGSRLTVL.

The chain is built from TRBV7-2 and TRBJ1-1, with 7 nucleotides matching TRBD1. The CDR3 covers 13 residues. V lost 3 bases and J lost 6; bases outside the gene matches: 4. Germline CDR1 SGHTA, CDR2 FQGNSA. CDR3 DNA: TGTGCCAGCAGCTTCAGAGGGGGCGCTGAAGCTTTCTTT. This translates into CASSFRGGAEAFF.

The chain couples TRBV12-5 to TRBJ1-5, with a tentative D call TRBD1 (5 bases). The germline CDR1 and CDR2 sequences are LGHNT and FRNRAP. V was shortened by 1 base and J by 0 bases, with 10 bases between the two germline ends. The CDR3 has 16 residues. The CDR3 DNA reads TGTGCTAGTGGTTTGGGAACAGGATATAGCAATCAGCCCCAGCATTTT. This encodes CASGLGTGYSNQPQHF.

The chain links TRBV13 to TRBJ2-2; 9 nucleotides align to TRBD2. CDR1 is PRHDT and CDR2 is FYEKMQ in the germline V gene (reference sequence). This CDR3 is 15 amino acids long. Trimming removed 3 bases from V and 4 bases from J; junction bases left unmatched: 3. The chain's CDR3 is CASSLGLASTGELFF. CDR3 DNA: TGTGCCAGCAGCTTGGGACTAGCCTCCACCGGGGAGCTGTTTTTT.

The chain has TRBV9 and TRBJ2-7; no firm D call. This CDR3 has 14 amino acids. Germline V gene lookup returns CDR1 SGDLS and CDR2 YYNGEE. Trimming took off 0 bases at V and 0 bases at J, with 7 bases between the two ends. The CDR3 sequence is CASSVGVVSYEQYF. Here the CDR3 DNA reads TGTGCCAGCAGCGTAGGTGTCGTCTCCTACGAGCAGTACTTC.

This chain links TRBV5-4 with TRBJ2-1; TRBD1 aligns across 8 bases. CDR1 is SGHNT, CDR2 YYREEE, per germline (reference sequence). Unmatched junction bases numbered 6, after V lost 1 base and J lost 6 bases. The CDR3 length is 15 residues. CDR3 nucleotides: TGTGCCAGCAGCTTGAGCCAGGGGGCCTTCAATGAGCAGTTCTTC. The encoded protein is CASSLSQGAFNEQFF.

This clone has a single count. The V call is TRBV3-1 (or the pseudogene TRBV3-2), the J call TRBJ1-4; the match to TRBD1 covers 8 bases. The CDR3 consists of 14 residues. The V gene end was trimmed by 4 bases and the J gene end by 4 bases; junction bases not matched to a gene: 2. Germline loops: CDR1 LGHDT, CDR2 YNNKEL (reference sequence). The CDR3 loop reads CASSLTGDNEKLFF. CDR3 nucleotides: TGTGCCAGCAGCCTGACAGGGGATAATGAAAAACTGTTTTTT.

The V gene is TRBV4-1, the J gene TRBJ2-1, with 9 bases aligning to TRBD2. The CDR3 has 16 amino acids. Losses at the gene ends were 0 bases for V and 1 base for J; bases not matched to a gene: 1. Germline V gene lookup returns CDR1 MGHRA and CDR2 YSYEKL. The CDR3 region has the DNA TGCGCCAGCAGCCAAGAGCGGGGGGGTTCCTACAATGAGCAGTTCTTC. Its translation is CASSQERGGSYNEQFF.

CDR3 residues: CASSARAGLARSNEQFF. CDR3 in DNA: TGTGCCAGCAGCGCAAGGGCGGGACTAGCGAGAAGCAATGAGCAGTTCTTC. This rearrangement joins TRBV7-3 to TRBJ2-1; 10 bases are a match to TRBD2. There are 17 residues in the CDR3. Looked up from germline, CDR1 is SGHTA and CDR2 is FQGTGA. The V and J ends lost 5 bases and 6 bases, in that order; junction bases with no gene match: 13.

The chain carries TRBV2 and TRBJ2-3, with unresolved D. V was clipped by 3 bases and J by 4 bases, with 23 bases between them. Germline V lookup: CDR1 SNHLY, CDR2 FYNNEI. The CDR3 length is 18 residues. CDR3 sequence reads: CASSERTSQIGQADTQYF. The CDR3 DNA sequence: TGTGCCAGCAGTGAGCGCACCAGTCAAATTGGTCAGGCAGATACGCAGTATTTT.

This sequence joins TRBV7-6 and TRBJ1-1; D is unclear. The CDR3 loop spans 13 amino acids. V was shortened by 1 base and J by 4 bases, with 7 bases between the two germline ends. Germline V gene data show CDR1 as SGHVS and CDR2 as FNYEAQ. The CDR3 sequence: CASSLDRGTEAFF. Written as DNA, the CDR3 is TGTGCCAGCAGCTTAGATCGGGGCACTGAAGCTTTCTTT.

The J gene is TRBJ1-1, the V gene TRBV6-6, with 8 bases fitting TRBD1. Germline lookup yields CDR1 MNHNY and CDR2 SVGAGI (reference sequence). The CDR3 sequence is 13 residues long. V was pared by 5 bases and J by 5 bases, with 4 bases of the junction left unmatched. CDR3 region: CASSRTGTTEAFF. The CDR3 DNA is TGTGCCAGCAGTAGGACAGGGACTACTGAAGCTTTCTTT.